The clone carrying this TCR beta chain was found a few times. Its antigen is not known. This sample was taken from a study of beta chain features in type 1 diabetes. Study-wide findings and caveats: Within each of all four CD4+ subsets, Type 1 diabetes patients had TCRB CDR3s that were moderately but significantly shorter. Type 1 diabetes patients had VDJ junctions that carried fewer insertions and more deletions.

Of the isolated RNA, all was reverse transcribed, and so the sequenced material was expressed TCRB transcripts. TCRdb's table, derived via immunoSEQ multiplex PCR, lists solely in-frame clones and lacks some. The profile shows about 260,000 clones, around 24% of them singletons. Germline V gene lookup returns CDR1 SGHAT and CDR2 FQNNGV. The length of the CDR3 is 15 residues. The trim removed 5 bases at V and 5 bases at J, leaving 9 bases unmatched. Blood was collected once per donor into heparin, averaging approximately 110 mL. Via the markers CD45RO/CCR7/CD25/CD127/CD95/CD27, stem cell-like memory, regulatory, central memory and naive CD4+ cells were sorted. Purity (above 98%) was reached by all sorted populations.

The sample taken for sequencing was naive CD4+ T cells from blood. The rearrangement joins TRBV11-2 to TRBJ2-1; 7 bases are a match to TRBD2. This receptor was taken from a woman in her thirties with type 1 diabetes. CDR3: CASSLGRVPDNEQFF. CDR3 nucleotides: TGTGCCAGCAGCCTGGGGAGGGTGCCCGACAATGAGCAGTTCTTC. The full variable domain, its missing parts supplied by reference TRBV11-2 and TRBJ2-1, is EAGVAQSPRYKIIEKRQSVAFWCNPISGHATLYWYQQILGQGPKLLIQFQNNGVVDDSQLPKDRFSAERLKGVDSTLKIQPAKLEDSAVYLCASSLGRVPDNEQFFGPGTRLTVL.